The rows below give T cell receptor beta chains drawn from one sample of a study of T cell repertoires in cytomegalovirus infection. Each CDR3 protein is one row after TCRdb ran MiXCR on the reads. This sample has hundreds of thousands of distinct CDR3 sequences, with approximately 24% found just once. Sequencing was carried out using CD8+ T cells from PBMCs. The receptors stem from a human donor in good health (CMV status not recorded). Some clones in this sample may be carry-over from other donors' samples. Both conserved end residues are part of each CDR3. A D gene is named only where the DNA matches it firmly. The size of a clone is reported for some rows only, either as once, few or many, or as a class for expanded clones.

cdr3_nt	cdr3_aa	d_call	j_call	clone_size	v_call
TGTGCCAGCAGCCAAGACCCCGAGAGGGTTGGGGAGCTGTTTTTT	CASSQDPERVGELFF	-	TRBJ2-2	few	TRBV3-1
TGTGCCAGCAGCTGGACGAGCTCCTGCAATGAGCAGTTCTTC	CASSWTSSCNEQFF	-	TRBJ2-1	-	TRBV7-8
TGTGCCAGCAGCCCCCGGACTAGCGGGGGGGCCACCTACAATGAGCAGTTCTTC	CASSPRTSGGATYNEQFF	TRBD2	TRBJ2-1	few	TRBV11-3
TGCAGTGCTAGAGATCTGGCAGGACTAAATCAGTCCCAGCATTTT	CSARDLAGLNQSQHF	-	TRBJ1-5	once	TRBV20-1
TGTGCCAGCGGTAGCGTCTCTAGCACAGATACGCAGTATTTT	CASGSVSSTDTQYF	-	TRBJ2-3	-	TRBV6-6
TGTGCCAGCGGTTTGGGGAGTAACACCGGGGAGCTGTTTTTT	CASGLGSNTGELFF	-	TRBJ2-2	few	TRBV6-2/TRBV6-3
TGTGCCAGCAGCTCCCCCGGGGCAAGGGGAGAGACCCAGTACTTC	CASSSPGARGETQYF	-	TRBJ2-5	many	TRBV7-9
TGTGCCAGCAGCGCGGTCAGTCGAAATTCACCCCTCCACTTT	CASSAVSRNSPLHF	-	TRBJ1-6	many	TRBV7-9
TGTGCCAGCCGGACAGGGCCCCCACCTAGCATCTACAATGAGCAGTTCTTC	CASRTGPPPSIYNEQFF	TRBD1	TRBJ2-1	-	TRBV10-3
TGTGCCAGCAGCAGGGGGTCCTACGAGCAGTACTTC	CASSRGSYEQYF	-	TRBJ2-7	many	TRBV7-6
TGTGCCAGCAGCTCCTTCGGCGGGGAGCTGTTTTTT	CASSSFGGELFF	-	TRBJ2-2	-	TRBV5-5